One and the same sample provided the 18 T cell receptor beta chains below, sequenced in a study of blood T cell repertoires in COVID-19. Profiled with immunoSEQ multiplex PCR; TCRdb holds only in-frame clones, not every one. The sample lists 54,000 or so clones, approximately 85% occurring once. Material: peripheral blood. The origin of the receptors is a woman of 80 years or more with acute or convalescent COVID-19.

The CDR3 sequence: CASSPEVSSTEAFF. The CDR3 DNA is TGCGCCAGCAGCCCCGAAGTTAGTAGCACTGAAGCTTTCTTT. The chain is built from TRBV5-1 and TRBJ1-1; the D is unclear. The germline V gene has CDR1 SGHRS and CDR2 YFSETQ. The CDR3 consists of 14 residues. V shed 4 bases and J shed 4 bases, with 14 bases lying between them.

The chain is built from TRBV7-8 and TRBJ2-1; 14 nucleotides match TRBD2. CDR1 SGHVS and CDR2 FQNEAQ come from the germline V gene. The ends lost 3 bases at V and 8 bases at J; junction bases unmatched: 9. The CDR3 runs 17 residues. In DNA form, the CDR3 reads TGTGCCAGCAGCTTCGTGATTGGACTAGCGGGAGGCGATGAGCAGTTCTTC. Protein sequence: CASSFVIGLAGGDEQFF.

V and J are TRBV19 and TRBJ1-2, with 7 bases lining up with TRBD1. The trim removed 7 bases at V and 1 base at J, leaving 9 bases unmatched. The CDR3 is made up of 15 amino acids. Germline lookup yields CDR1 LNHDA and CDR2 SQIVND (reference sequence). In DNA, the CDR3 is TGTGCCAGTATCGGACAGGAGGGAATTAACTATGGCTACACCTTC. Its protein product is CASIGQEGINYGYTF.

The genes are TRBV2 and TRBJ2-5, with 9 bases fitting TRBD1. The V gene's germline CDR1 is SNHLY and CDR2 FYNNEI. J lost 3 bases, V lost 5 bases, and 4 bases had no gene match. The CDR3 is made up of 14 amino acids. CDR3 protein: CASSHRDREETQYF. The CDR3 DNA reads TGTGCCAGCAGTCACCGGGACAGGGAAGAGACCCAGTACTTC.

The rearrangement uses TRBV7-9 and TRBJ2-7; maybe TRBD1 (6 bases). Germline V gives CDR1 SEHNR, CDR2 FQNEAQ (reference sequence). The CDR3 extends over 13 amino acids. V gave up 3 bases and J gave up 5 bases, with 11 bases separating them. The CDR3 DNA is TGTGCCAGCAGCTTGGGACACTCGGACGAGCAGTACGTC. This gives the protein CASSLGHSDEQYV.

V gene TRBV10-2 combines with J gene TRBJ1-5; weak D call: TRBD1 (6 bases). The CDR3 has 13 residues. V was pared by 5 bases and J by 4 bases, with 9 bases between. Per the germline V gene, CDR1 is WSHSY and CDR2 is SAAADI. In DNA form, the CDR3 reads TGCGCCAGCAGTTCCCAGGGGAATCAGCCCCAGCATTTT. Protein product: CASSSQGNQPQHF.

The CDR3 DNA reads TGTGCCAGCAGGGGTAGCGGGGGGAATCAAGAGACCCAGTACTTC. The encoded protein is CASRGSGGNQETQYF. The genes are TRBV3-1 (or the pseudogene TRBV3-2) and TRBJ2-5, with TRBD2 matching 10 bases. Germline values: CDR1 LGHDT, CDR2 YNNKEL (reference sequence). V was pared by 6 bases and J by 2 bases, with 6 bases of the junction left unmatched. This CDR3 is 15 amino acids long.

This clone was seen only a few times. In DNA, the CDR3 is TGTGCCAGCAGCTTAAATTTACAGGGGGCCCACGAGCAGTACTTC. This encodes CASSLNLQGAHEQYF. The chain joins TRBV7-9 to TRBJ2-7; 9 bases align to TRBD1. The CDR3 covers 15 residues. Germline-derived CDR1 and CDR2 are SEHNR and FQNEAQ (reference sequence). With 2 bases clipped from V and 5 bases from J, the junction kept 7 bases outside the gene matches. Drawing the rest from reference TRBV7-9 and TRBJ2-7, the complete variable domain is DTGVSQNPRHKITKRGQNVTFRCDPISEHNRLYWYRQTLGQGPEFLTYFQNEAQLEKSRLLSDRFSAERPKGSFSTLEIQRTEQGDSAMYLCASSLNLQGAHEQYFGPGTRLTVT.

This chain joins TRBV29-1 and TRBJ2-7, with TRBD1 as a possible D gene (6 bases). Germline CDR1 SQVTM, CDR2 ANQGSEA. With 4 bases removed from V and 1 base from J, the gap between germline ends came to 8 bases. The CDR3 has 12 residues. CDR3 amino acids: CSVGDRSYEQYF. Here the CDR3 DNA reads TGCAGCGTTGGTGACAGGTCCTACGAGCAGTACTTC.

The CDR3 nucleotides are TGTGCCAGCAGCTTAGTGGAGGGATTGGGCATTCAGTACTTC. This gives the protein CASSLVEGLGIQYF. The chain is built from TRBV7-8 and TRBJ2-4, with TRBD2 as a possible D gene (6 bases). The CDR3 totals 14 residues. Trimming cost V 1 base and J 9 bases, with 13 bases left between them. Per germline, CDR1 SGHVS and CDR2 FQNEAQ.

The V and J genes are TRBV11-2 and TRBJ1-1, with D possibly matching TRBD1 (6 bases). This CDR3 comprises 16 residues. CDR1 and CDR2 (germline): SGHAT, FQNNGV. Trimming shortened V by 3 bases and J by 0 bases, and 14 bases separated the two germline ends. The CDR3 sequence: CASSFSTGNMNTEAFF. The CDR3 DNA reads TGTGCCAGCAGCTTCTCCACAGGGAACATGAACACTGAAGCTTTCTTT.

The chain carries TRBV6-5 and TRBJ2-7, with TRBD2 as a possible D gene (6 bases). The CDR3 runs 14 residues. V lost 7 bases to trimming and J lost 1 base, with 14 bases between them. The germline CDR1 and CDR2 sequences are MNHEY and SVGAGI. CDR3 coding DNA: TGTGCCAGCACCCAAATGGAGGGGTCCTACGAGCAGTACGTC. This translates into CASTQMEGSYEQYV.

The rearrangement joins TRBV7-3 to TRBJ2-7; D not resolved. Germline V CDR1 and CDR2: SGHTA, FQGTGA. The CDR3 is made up of 16 amino acids. V lost 6 bases and J lost 5, with 23 bases in between. The CDR3 protein is CASSLKYYPGKHEQYV. The CDR3 DNA sequence: TGTGCCAGCAGTCTAAAGTACTACCCTGGTAAGCACGAGCAGTACGTC.

This clone was detected only a few times. The J gene is TRBJ2-7, the V gene TRBV7-8; D may be TRBD1 (6 bases). The CDR3 is 14 amino acids. Germline V gene data show CDR1 as SGHVS and CDR2 as FQNEAQ. V was cut by 5 bases and J by 1 base, with 12 bases left in between. In nucleotides, the CDR3 is TGTGCCAGCAGCCAAACTCAGGGGTCCTACGAGCAGTACGTC. This sequence encodes CASSQTQGSYEQYV.

This sequence joins TRBV16 and TRBJ1-5; D unclear. In germline, CDR1 is KGHSY, CDR2 FQNENV. Trimming removed 2 bases from V and 3 bases from J, with 14 bases in between. The CDR3 contains 16 residues. DNA for the CDR3: TGTGCCAGCAGCCAACTAAATCGGGGAGACAATCAGCCCCAGCATTTT. Translation gives CASSQLNRGDNQPQHF.

The chain employs TRBV29-1 and TRBJ1-2, with a possible D match to TRBD1 (5 bases). Per germline, CDR1 SQVTM and CDR2 ANQGSEA. The CDR3 sequence is 13 residues long. V was trimmed by 7 bases and J by 7 bases, leaving 19 bases between them. DNA for the CDR3: TGCAGCGCCGGGGGGGGAAGAATTAGTGGCTACACCTTC. Its protein product is CSAGGGRISGYTF.

The gene calls are TRBV5-1 and TRBJ2-1, with TRBD2 matching 9 bases. Trimming took 0 bases from V and 3 from J; bases not matched to a gene: 4. There are 16 residues in the CDR3. CDR1 and CDR2 (germline): SGHRS, YFSETQ. The CDR3 DNA sequence: TGCGCCAGCAGCTTGGAAGCGGGAGGCTTCTACAATGAGCAGTTCTTC. Translation: CASSLEAGGFYNEQFF.

The chain uses TRBV19 and TRBJ1-1; D uncertain. The V gene lost 0 bases and the J gene lost 1 base, with 3 bases spanning the gap. The CDR3 has 13 residues. Germline V gene data show CDR1 as LNHDA and CDR2 as SQIVND (reference sequence). The CDR3 protein is CASSIDRNTEAFF. In DNA, the CDR3 is TGTGCCAGTAGTATAGACCGGAACACTGAAGCTTTCTTT.